This T cell receptor beta chain originates from a study of T cell responses to AZD1222 COVID-19 vaccine. Overall study findings and caveats: Of the AZD1222 recipients, only six or seven were seropositive at baseline. Vaccine-associated CD4 TCRs ranged over spike, dominating at 160-218 and 743-854.

Profiling relied on immunoSEQ multiplex PCR, and the TCRdb table lists in-frame clones only, not all of them. The sample includes about 92,000 clones, roughly 93% of them seen just once. Comment on this clone: As yet, its antigen is unknown.

V was clipped by 3 bases and J by 2 bases, with 14 bases between them. There are 16 residues in the CDR3. Germline lookup yields CDR1 KGHDR and CDR2 SFDVKD. The receptor was derived from an adult in good health. The gene calls are TRBV24-1 and TRBJ2-3; D is possibly TRBD1 (7 bases). Sample: peripheral blood, taken on day 0 of AZD1222 vaccination. The DNA for the CDR3 is TGTGCCACCAGTGATCCCGCCAGGGGGGCCACAGATACGCAGTATTTT. As protein: CATSDPARGATDTQYF.